This T cell receptor beta chain was sequenced for a study of monozygotic twins with inflammatory bowel disease (dated by TCRdb to the late 2010s). About the study as a whole: A total of some 30 monozygotic twin pairs were included in the full study, comprising nine German pairs (four IBD-concordant, five IBD-discordant) and 19 IBD-discordant Danish pairs. The search for disease-associated traits relied mainly on comparing IBD patients with their genetically identical healthy co-twins within discordant pairs. Each individual had, on average, about 151 000 unique TCRalpha sequences and 181 000 unique TCRbeta sequences available for analysis.

The CDR3 spans 13 residues, from the cysteine through the phenylalanine. DNA for this receptor is not on file. The germline V gene encodes CDR1 LGHNA and CDR2 YSLEER. From each donor, an approximately 2.3 ml peripheral blood sample was collected into PAXgene tubes and kept at -80 degrees C. Without T cell sorting, total RNA was isolated from whole blood using the PAXgene blood miRNA kit on an automated QIAcube. Deep TCRalpha and TCRbeta repertoire profiling with unique molecular barcoding was performed on peripheral blood of monozygotic twin pairs concordant or discordant for inflammatory bowel disease. Smoking habits were recorded for all twin pairs, and each individual was classified as a current, former or never smoker. Comments on this clonotype: There is no known antigen for this receptor.

Study-level results and caveats: Measured by the inverse Simpson index, TCRbeta repertoire diversity was lower in IBD patients than in their healthy co-twins. No single strong signal or clonotype linked to IBD turned up in the results, so the idea that one exists was not supported. No difference in repertoire similarity was observed between concordant and discordant twins, possibly owing to limited statistical power. IBD patients shared fewer clonotypes with other individuals than healthy twins did, most markedly in patients showing signs of disease activity. The analysis was unable to tell different T cell subtypes apart. Differing immunosuppressive treatments among patients may have added background noise and inter-individual variability to the repertoires.

Library construction relied on 5' RACE. Preparation of each TCR library used approximately 4,000 ng of total RNA. For each sample, cDNA synthesis with SMARTScribe reverse transcriptase was split into eight separate reactions. During cDNA synthesis, template switching was used to introduce unique molecular identifiers that contained a 6-nucleotide sample barcode. Two nested PCRs of approximately 16 and 10 cycles amplified the TCRalpha and TCRbeta cDNA, and bead purification followed each PCR. Before amplification, cDNA was treated with uracil DNA-glycosylase and purified using the QIAquick PCR purification kit. The second PCR added Illumina TruSeq-compatible adapters along with sample-specific barcodes. Library quality and concentration were assessed using TapeStation and Qubit, and roughly 5 ng of each library was pooled. Sequencing of pooled libraries was carried out on an Illumina HiSeq2500 single-index Rapid Run using 2 x 100 bp reads and custom sequencing primers. Per the original workflow: MiGEC version 1.2.6 was used for UMI-based consensus assembly, which corrected PCR and sequencing errors. MiXCR version 2.1.1 was used to carry out V(D)J alignment, clonotype assembly and CDR3 extraction. Gene usage, clonotype sharing and MAIT/NKT TCR abundance were normalised by analysing the top 1000, 10 000 and 20 000 clonotypes per sample. After downsampling to 27 000 UMIs, diversity was calculated as the inverse Simpson index using the vegan R package. Statistical testing used paired Mann-Whitney U tests on the discordant twin pairs and applied Benjamini-Hochberg correction for multiple testing. Based on TCRdb reprocessing of the reads, there is one entry per CDR3 protein sequence, and DNA is missing. These V and J calls rely on TCRdb rather than the paper's analysis. The table for this sample shows a few hundred thousand distinct CDR3 sequences. 2% to 3% of the sample is held by the ten biggest clonotypes.

The sequenced material came from blood. The source of this sequence is a human donor with ulcerative colitis or Crohn's disease, or a healthy co-twin of an affected twin (not recorded which). The chain was built from TRBV4-3 and TRBJ1-6. CDR3 loop: CASSQDKSSPLHF.